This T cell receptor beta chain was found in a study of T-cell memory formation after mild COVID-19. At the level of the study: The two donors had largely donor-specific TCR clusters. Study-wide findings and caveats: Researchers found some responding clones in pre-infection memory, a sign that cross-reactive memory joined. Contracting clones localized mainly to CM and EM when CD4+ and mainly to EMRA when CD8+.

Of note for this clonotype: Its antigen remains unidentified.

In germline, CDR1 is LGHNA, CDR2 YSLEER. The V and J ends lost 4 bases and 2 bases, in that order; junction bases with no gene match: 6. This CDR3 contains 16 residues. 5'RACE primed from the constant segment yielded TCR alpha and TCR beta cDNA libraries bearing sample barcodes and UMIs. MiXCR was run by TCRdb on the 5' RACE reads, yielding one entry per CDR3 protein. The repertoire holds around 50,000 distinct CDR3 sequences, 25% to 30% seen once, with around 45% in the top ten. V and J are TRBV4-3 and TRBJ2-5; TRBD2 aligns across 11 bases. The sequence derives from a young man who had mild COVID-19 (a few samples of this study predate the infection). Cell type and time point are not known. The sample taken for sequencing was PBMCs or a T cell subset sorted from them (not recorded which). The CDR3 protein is CASSPGLADSQETQYF. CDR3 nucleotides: TGCGCCAGCAGCCCGGGACTAGCGGATTCTCAAGAGACCCAGTACTTC.